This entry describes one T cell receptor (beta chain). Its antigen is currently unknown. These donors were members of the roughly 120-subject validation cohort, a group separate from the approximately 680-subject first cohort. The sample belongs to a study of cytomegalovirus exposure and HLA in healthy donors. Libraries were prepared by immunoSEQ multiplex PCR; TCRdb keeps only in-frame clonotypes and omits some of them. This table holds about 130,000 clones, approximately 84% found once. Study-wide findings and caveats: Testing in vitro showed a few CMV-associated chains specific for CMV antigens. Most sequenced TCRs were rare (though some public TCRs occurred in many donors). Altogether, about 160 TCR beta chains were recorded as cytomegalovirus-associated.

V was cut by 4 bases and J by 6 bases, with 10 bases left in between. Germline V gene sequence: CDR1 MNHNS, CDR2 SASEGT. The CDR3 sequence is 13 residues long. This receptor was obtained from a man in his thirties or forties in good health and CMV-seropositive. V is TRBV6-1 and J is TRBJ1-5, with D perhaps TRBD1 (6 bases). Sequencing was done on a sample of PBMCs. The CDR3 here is CASSGQAGQPQHF. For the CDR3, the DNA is TGTGCCAGCAGTGGACAGGCAGGTCAGCCCCAGCATTTT.